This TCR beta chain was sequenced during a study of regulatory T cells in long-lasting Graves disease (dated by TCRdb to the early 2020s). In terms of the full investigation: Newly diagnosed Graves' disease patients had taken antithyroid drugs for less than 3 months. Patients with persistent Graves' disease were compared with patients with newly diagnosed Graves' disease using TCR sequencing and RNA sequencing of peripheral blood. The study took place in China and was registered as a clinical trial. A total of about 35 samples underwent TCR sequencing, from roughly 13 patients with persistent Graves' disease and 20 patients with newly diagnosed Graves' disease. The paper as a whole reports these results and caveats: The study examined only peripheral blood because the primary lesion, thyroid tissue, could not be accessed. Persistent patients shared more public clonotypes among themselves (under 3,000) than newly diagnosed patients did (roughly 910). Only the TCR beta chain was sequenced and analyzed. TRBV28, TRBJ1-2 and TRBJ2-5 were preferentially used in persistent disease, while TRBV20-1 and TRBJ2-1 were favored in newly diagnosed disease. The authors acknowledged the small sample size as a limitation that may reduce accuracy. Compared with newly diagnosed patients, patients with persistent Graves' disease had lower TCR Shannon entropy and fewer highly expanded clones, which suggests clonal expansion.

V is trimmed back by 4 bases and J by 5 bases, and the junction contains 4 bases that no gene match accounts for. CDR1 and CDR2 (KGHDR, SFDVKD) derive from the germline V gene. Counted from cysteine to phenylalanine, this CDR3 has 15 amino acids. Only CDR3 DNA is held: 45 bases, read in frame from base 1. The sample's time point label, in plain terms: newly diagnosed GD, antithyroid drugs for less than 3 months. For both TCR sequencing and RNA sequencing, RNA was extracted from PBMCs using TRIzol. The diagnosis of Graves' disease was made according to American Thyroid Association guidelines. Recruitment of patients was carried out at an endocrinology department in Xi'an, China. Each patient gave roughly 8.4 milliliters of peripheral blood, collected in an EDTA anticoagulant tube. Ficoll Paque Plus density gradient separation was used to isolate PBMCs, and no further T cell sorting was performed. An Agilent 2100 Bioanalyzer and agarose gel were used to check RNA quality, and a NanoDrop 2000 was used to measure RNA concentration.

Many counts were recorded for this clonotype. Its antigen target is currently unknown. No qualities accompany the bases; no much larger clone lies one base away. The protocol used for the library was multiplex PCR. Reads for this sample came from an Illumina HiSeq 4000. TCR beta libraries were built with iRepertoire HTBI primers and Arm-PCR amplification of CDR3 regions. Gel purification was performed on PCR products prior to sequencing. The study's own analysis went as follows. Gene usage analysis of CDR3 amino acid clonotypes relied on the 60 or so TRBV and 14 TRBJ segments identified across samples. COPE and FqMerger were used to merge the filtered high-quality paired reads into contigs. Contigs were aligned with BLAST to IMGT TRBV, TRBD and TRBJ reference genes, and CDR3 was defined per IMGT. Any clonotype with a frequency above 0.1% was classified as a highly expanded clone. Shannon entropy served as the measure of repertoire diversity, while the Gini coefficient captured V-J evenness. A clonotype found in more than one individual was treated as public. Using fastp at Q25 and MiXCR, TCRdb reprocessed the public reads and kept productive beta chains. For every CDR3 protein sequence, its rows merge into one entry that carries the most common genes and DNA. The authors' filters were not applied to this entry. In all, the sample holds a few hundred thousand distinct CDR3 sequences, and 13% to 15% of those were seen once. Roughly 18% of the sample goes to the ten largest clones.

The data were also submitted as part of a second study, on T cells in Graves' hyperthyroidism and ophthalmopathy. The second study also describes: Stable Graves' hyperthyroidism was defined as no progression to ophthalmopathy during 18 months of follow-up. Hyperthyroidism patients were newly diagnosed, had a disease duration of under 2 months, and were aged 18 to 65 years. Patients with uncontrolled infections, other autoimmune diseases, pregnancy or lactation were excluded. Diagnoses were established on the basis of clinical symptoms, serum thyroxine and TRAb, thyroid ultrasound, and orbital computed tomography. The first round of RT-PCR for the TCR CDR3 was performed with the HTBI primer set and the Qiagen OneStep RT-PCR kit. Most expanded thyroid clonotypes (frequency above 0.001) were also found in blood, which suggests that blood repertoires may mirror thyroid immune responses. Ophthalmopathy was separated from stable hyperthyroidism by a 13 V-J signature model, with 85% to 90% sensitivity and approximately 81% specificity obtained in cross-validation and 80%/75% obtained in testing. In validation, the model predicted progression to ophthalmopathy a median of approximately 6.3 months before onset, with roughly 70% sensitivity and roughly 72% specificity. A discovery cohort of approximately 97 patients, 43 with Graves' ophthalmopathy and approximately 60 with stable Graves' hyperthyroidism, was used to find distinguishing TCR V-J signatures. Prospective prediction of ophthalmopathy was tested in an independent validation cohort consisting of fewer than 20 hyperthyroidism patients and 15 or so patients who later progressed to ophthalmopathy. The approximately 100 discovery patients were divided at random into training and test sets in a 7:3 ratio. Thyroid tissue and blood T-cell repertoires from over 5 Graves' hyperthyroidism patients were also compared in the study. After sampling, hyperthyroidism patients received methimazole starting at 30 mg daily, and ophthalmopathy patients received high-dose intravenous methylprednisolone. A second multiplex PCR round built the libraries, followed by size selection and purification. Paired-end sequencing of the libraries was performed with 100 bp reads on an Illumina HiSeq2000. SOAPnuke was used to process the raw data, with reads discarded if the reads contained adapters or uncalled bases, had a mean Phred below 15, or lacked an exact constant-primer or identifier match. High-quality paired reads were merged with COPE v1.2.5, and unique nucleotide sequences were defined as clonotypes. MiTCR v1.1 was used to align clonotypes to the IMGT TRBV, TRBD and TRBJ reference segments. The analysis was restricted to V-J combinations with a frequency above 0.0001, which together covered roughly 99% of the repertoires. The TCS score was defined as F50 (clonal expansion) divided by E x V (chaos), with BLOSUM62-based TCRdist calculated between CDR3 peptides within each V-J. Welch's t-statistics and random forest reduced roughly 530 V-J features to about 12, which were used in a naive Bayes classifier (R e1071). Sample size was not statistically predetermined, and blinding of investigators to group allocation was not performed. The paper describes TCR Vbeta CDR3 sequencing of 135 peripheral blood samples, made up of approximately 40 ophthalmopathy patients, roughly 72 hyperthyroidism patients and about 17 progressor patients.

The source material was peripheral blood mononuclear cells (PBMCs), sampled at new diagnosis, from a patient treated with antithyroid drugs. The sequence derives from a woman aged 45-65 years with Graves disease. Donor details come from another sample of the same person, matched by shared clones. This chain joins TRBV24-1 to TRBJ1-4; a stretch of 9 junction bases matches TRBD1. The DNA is TGTGCCACCAGTGACGCCGGGACAGGGAATGAAAAACTGTTTTTT. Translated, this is CATSDAGTGNEKLFF.